These T cell receptor beta chains were read from a single sample in a study of cytomegalovirus exposure and HLA in healthy donors. Sequenced by immunoSEQ multiplex PCR; TCRdb stores in-frame clones only, minus some. The profile shows roughly 170,000 clones, under 90% of them singletons. Sequenced input: PBMCs. The receptors stem from a young man in good health and CMV-seropositive. The CDR3 runs from the conserved cysteine through the conserved F or W. Each record gives: D gene, V gene, J gene, clone size, CDR3 protein, CDR3 DNA. D genes are given only for firm matches. Rows give clone size only sometimes, using once, few, many, or a class for an expanded clone.

d_gene: TRBD1; v_gene: TRBV6-1; j_gene: TRBJ2-7; abundance: -; CDR3aa: CASSGTGVHEQYF; CDR3nt: TGTGCCAGCAGCGGGACAGGGGTACACGAGCAGTACTTC
d_gene: -; v_gene: TRBV27; j_gene: TRBJ1-5; abundance: -; CDR3aa: CASSLGGLRNQPQHF; CDR3nt: TGTGCCAGCAGTTTAGGCGGGTTGCGAAATCAGCCCCAGCATTTT
d_gene: TRBD1; v_gene: TRBV29-1; j_gene: TRBJ1-1; abundance: few; CDR3aa: CSGQGSGGTEAFF; CDR3nt: TGCAGCGGACAGGGCTCTGGGGGCACTGAAGCTTTCTTT
d_gene: TRBD2; v_gene: TRBV28; j_gene: TRBJ2-3; abundance: -; CDR3aa: CASSLQRDYTDTQYF; CDR3nt: TGTGCCAGCAGTTTACAGCGGGACTACACAGATACGCAGTATTTT
d_gene: TRBD1; v_gene: TRBV6-5; j_gene: TRBJ2-7; abundance: -; CDR3aa: CASSRDRSSSYEQYF; CDR3nt: TGTGCCAGCAGCCGGGACAGATCGAGCTCCTACGAGCAGTACTTC
d_gene: -; v_gene: TRBV4-1; j_gene: TRBJ2-5; abundance: -; CDR3aa: CASSQERVGETQYF; CDR3nt: TGCGCCAGCAGCCAAGAACGGGTCGGGGAGACCCAGTACTTC
d_gene: TRBD1; v_gene: TRBV18; j_gene: TRBJ1-1; abundance: -; CDR3aa: CASSSGQGRVTEAFF; CDR3nt: TGTGCCAGCTCATCGGGACAGGGTAGGGTCACTGAAGCTTTCTTT
d_gene: TRBD1; v_gene: TRBV27; j_gene: TRBJ2-2; abundance: -; CDR3aa: CASSLPGGPGELFF; CDR3nt: TGTGCCAGCAGTTTACCAGGGGGCCCCGGGGAGCTGTTTTTT
d_gene: -; v_gene: TRBV4-1; j_gene: TRBJ2-3; abundance: few; CDR3aa: CASSQAGLTDTQYF; CDR3nt: TGCGCCAGCAGCCAAGCAGGCCTGACGGATACGCAGTATTTT
d_gene: TRBD1; v_gene: TRBV19; j_gene: TRBJ2-5; abundance: -; CDR3aa: CATQGQGDQETQYF; CDR3nt: TGTGCCACCCAGGGACAGGGGGACCAAGAGACCCAGTACTTC
d_gene: -; v_gene: TRBV4-1; j_gene: TRBJ2-3; abundance: -; CDR3aa: CASSQQRFSTDTQYF; CDR3nt: TGCGCCAGCAGCCAACAACGGTTCAGCACAGATACGCAGTATTTT
d_gene: TRBD1; v_gene: TRBV5-1; j_gene: TRBJ1-4; abundance: -; CDR3aa: CASSLVQGGEKLFF; CDR3nt: TGCGCCAGCAGCTTGGTTCAGGGGGGTGAAAAACTGTTTTTT
d_gene: TRBD2; v_gene: TRBV19; j_gene: TRBJ2-3; abundance: -; CDR3aa: CASSTLAGEGTDTQYF; CDR3nt: TGTGCCAGTAGTACCCTAGCGGGGGAGGGCACAGATACGCAGTATTTT
d_gene: -; v_gene: TRBV5-1; j_gene: TRBJ2-7; abundance: few; CDR3aa: CASSPAEGVIPYEQYF; CDR3nt: TGCGCCAGCAGCCCCGCCGAGGGAGTCATCCCGTACGAGCAGTACTTC
d_gene: -; v_gene: TRBV18; j_gene: TRBJ2-3; abundance: -; CDR3aa: CASSPKKDSTQYF; CDR3nt: TGTGCCAGCTCACCAAAGAAAGACTCCACGCAGTATTTT
d_gene: TRBD1; v_gene: TRBV6-5; j_gene: TRBJ1-2; abundance: -; CDR3aa: CASSYKDRGESNTF; CDR3nt: TGTGCCAGCAGTTACAAGGACAGGGGGGAGAGTAACACCTTC
d_gene: TRBD2; v_gene: TRBV6-5; j_gene: TRBJ2-7; abundance: once; CDR3aa: CASRGGGSYEQYF; CDR3nt: TGTGCCAGCAGGGGCGGGGGTTCCTACGAGCAGTACTTC
d_gene: -; v_gene: TRBV27; j_gene: TRBJ2-7; abundance: -; CDR3aa: CASSPRGANYEQYF; CDR3nt: TGTGCCAGCAGTCCCCGGGGTGCGAACTACGAGCAGTACTTC
d_gene: -; v_gene: TRBV6-5; j_gene: TRBJ1-5; abundance: -; CDR3aa: CASSSGGNQPQHF; CDR3nt: TGTGCCAGCAGTTCAGGGGGCAATCAGCCCCAGCATTTT
d_gene: -; v_gene: TRBV6-5; j_gene: TRBJ2-2; abundance: -; CDR3aa: CASRVTNTGELFF; CDR3nt: TGTGCCAGCCGGGTCACGAACACCGGGGAGCTGTTTTTT
d_gene: -; v_gene: TRBV6-1; j_gene: TRBJ1-2; abundance: few; CDR3aa: CASSEGGGDYGYTF; CDR3nt: TGTGCCAGCAGTGAAGGAGGGGGGGACTATGGCTACACCTTC
d_gene: -; v_gene: TRBV11-2; j_gene: TRBJ2-3; abundance: -; CDR3aa: CASSPGQNTDTQYF; CDR3nt: TGTGCCAGCAGCCCAGGACAGAACACAGATACGCAGTATTTT
d_gene: TRBD2; v_gene: TRBV11-2; j_gene: TRBJ2-1; abundance: once; CDR3aa: CASSKRGTSGARYNEQFF; CDR3nt: TGTGCCAGCAGCAAAAGGGGGACTAGCGGGGCCCGATACAATGAGCAGTTCTTC
d_gene: TRBD2; v_gene: TRBV14; j_gene: TRBJ2-5; abundance: -; CDR3aa: CASSPGIAGGQETQYF; CDR3nt: TGTGCCAGCAGCCCCGGTATAGCGGGGGGTCAAGAGACCCAGTACTTC
d_gene: -; v_gene: TRBV6-1; j_gene: TRBJ1-1; abundance: once; CDR3aa: CASTDGGDLGSLDTEAFF; CDR3nt: TGTGCCAGCACTGATGGGGGGGACTTGGGGAGTTTGGACACTGAAGCTTTCTTT
d_gene: -; v_gene: TRBV11-2; j_gene: TRBJ1-1; abundance: -; CDR3aa: CASGGWGNQDTEAFF; CDR3nt: TGTGCCAGCGGAGGATGGGGTAACCAGGACACTGAAGCTTTCTTT
d_gene: TRBD1; v_gene: TRBV28; j_gene: TRBJ2-7; abundance: -; CDR3aa: CASSTGSEDRHLEQYF; CDR3nt: TGTGCCAGCAGTACCGGGTCGGAGGACAGGCACTTAGAGCAGTACTTC
d_gene: -; v_gene: TRBV7-6; j_gene: TRBJ1-5; abundance: -; CDR3aa: CASSSDRQPQHF; CDR3nt: TGTGCCAGCAGCTCTGACAGGCAGCCCCAGCATTTT
d_gene: TRBD2; v_gene: TRBV18; j_gene: TRBJ2-3; abundance: -; CDR3aa: CASSPGTSGSADTQYF; CDR3nt: TGTGCCAGCTCACCGGGGACTAGCGGGAGTGCAGATACGCAGTATTTT
d_gene: -; v_gene: TRBV5-6; j_gene: TRBJ2-3; abundance: -; CDR3aa: CASSLMVGRGASTDTQYF; CDR3nt: TGTGCCAGCAGCTTGATGGTGGGAAGGGGTGCCAGCACAGATACGCAGTATTTT
d_gene: TRBD2; v_gene: TRBV7-9; j_gene: TRBJ2-3; abundance: -; CDR3aa: CASGSGIRTDTQYF; CDR3nt: TGTGCCAGCGGCAGCGGGATCCGTACAGATACGCAGTATTTT
d_gene: TRBD2; v_gene: TRBV28; j_gene: TRBJ2-2; abundance: -; CDR3aa: CASSFPSGREYTGELFF; CDR3nt: TGTGCCAGCAGTTTTCCTAGCGGGAGAGAGTACACCGGGGAGCTGTTTTTT
d_gene: -; v_gene: TRBV4-3; j_gene: TRBJ2-7; abundance: -; CDR3aa: CASSQGRWTAYEQYF; CDR3nt: TGCGCCAGCAGCCAAGGGAGGTGGACGGCTTACGAGCAGTACTTC
d_gene: TRBD1; v_gene: TRBV5-1; j_gene: TRBJ1-3; abundance: -; CDR3aa: CASSRGQGKGNTIYF; CDR3nt: TGCGCCAGCAGCCGAGGACAGGGCAAGGGAAACACCATATATTTT
d_gene: -; v_gene: TRBV10-1; j_gene: TRBJ2-4; abundance: -; CDR3aa: CASSGGPGGNIQYF; CDR3nt: TGCGCCAGCAGCGGGGGACCTGGTGGGAACATTCAGTACTTC
d_gene: -; v_gene: TRBV4-2; j_gene: TRBJ1-2; abundance: -; CDR3aa: CASSQDPTGTYGYTF; CDR3nt: TGTGCCAGCAGCCAAGATCCAACAGGGACCTATGGCTACACCTTC
d_gene: TRBD1; v_gene: TRBV4-1; j_gene: TRBJ2-4; abundance: -; CDR3aa: CASSLSGTGVINIQYF; CDR3nt: TGCGCCAGCAGCCTATCCGGGACAGGGGTAATAAACATTCAGTACTTC
d_gene: -; v_gene: TRBV6-5; j_gene: TRBJ1-2; abundance: once; CDR3aa: CASSYPEGENYGYTF; CDR3nt: TGTGCCAGCAGTTACCCCGAGGGAGAAAACTATGGCTACACCTTC
d_gene: TRBD1; v_gene: TRBV25-1; j_gene: TRBJ2-2; abundance: once; CDR3aa: CASSRDRGARELFF; CDR3nt: TGTGCCAGCTCCCGGGACAGGGGAGCCCGGGAGCTGTTTTTT
d_gene: -; v_gene: TRBV18; j_gene: TRBJ1-1; abundance: -; CDR3aa: CASSPGTGGDTEAFF; CDR3nt: TGTGCCAGCTCACCGGGTACAGGAGGGGACACTGAAGCTTTCTTT
d_gene: TRBD2; v_gene: TRBV5-1; j_gene: TRBJ2-7; abundance: -; CDR3aa: CASSLAGDTFYEQYF; CDR3nt: TGCGCCAGCAGCCTAGCGGGGGATACCTTCTACGAGCAGTACTTC
d_gene: TRBD2; v_gene: TRBV18; j_gene: TRBJ2-7; abundance: -; CDR3aa: CASSPYGGAGEQYF; CDR3nt: TGTGCCAGCTCACCGTACGGGGGGGCGGGCGAGCAGTACTTC
d_gene: TRBD1; v_gene: TRBV7-8; j_gene: TRBJ2-5; abundance: -; CDR3aa: CASSSGTGGETQYF; CDR3nt: TGTGCCAGCAGCTCTGGGACAGGGGGAGAGACCCAGTACTTC